The T cell receptor (beta chain) under discussion was sequenced for a study of shared clonotypes between healthy human individuals. Notes on the study in general: The four-donor shared clonotypes exceeded non-shared clonotypes in generation probability, with non-shared ones scoring lower.

The germline V and J ends were trimmed by 6 bases and 2 bases, with 12 bases remaining between them. Germline CDR1 MDHEN, CDR2 SYDVKM. The CDR3 has 14 residues. Concerning this clone itself: Its matching antigen is unknown.

Measured with immunoSEQ multiplex PCR; TCRdb has only the in-frame clones, and not every one. The sample contains approximately 2.1 million clones, more than 85% of which appear only once. The J gene is TRBJ2-3, the V gene TRBV28; the D is unclear. This receptor was obtained from a man aged 18 to 35 in good health. Some clones in this sample may be carry-over from other donors' samples. Sequencing was carried out using naive CD4+ T cells from PBMCs. Subset: CD45RA+ positively selected. CDR3 in amino acids: CASRFGVLTDTQYF. For the CDR3, the DNA is TGTGCCAGCAGGTTTGGGGTCCTCACAGATACGCAGTATTTT.